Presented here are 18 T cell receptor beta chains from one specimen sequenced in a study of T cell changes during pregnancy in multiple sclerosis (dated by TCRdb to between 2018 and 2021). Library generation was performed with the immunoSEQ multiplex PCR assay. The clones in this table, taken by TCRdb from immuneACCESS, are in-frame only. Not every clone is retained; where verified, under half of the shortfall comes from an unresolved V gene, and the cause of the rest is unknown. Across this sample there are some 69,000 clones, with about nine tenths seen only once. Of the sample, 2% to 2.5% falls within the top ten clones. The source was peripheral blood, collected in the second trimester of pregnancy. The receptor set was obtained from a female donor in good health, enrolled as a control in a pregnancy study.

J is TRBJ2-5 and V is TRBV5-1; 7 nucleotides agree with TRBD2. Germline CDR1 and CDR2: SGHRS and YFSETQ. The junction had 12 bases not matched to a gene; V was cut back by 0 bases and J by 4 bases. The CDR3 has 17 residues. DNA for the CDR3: TGCGCCAGCAGCTTGGAGGGCGGCGGGGGAGTCGGAGAGACCCAGTACTTC. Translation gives CASSLEGGGGVGETQYF. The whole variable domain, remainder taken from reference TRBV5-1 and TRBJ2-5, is KAGVTQTPRYLIKTRGQQVTLSCSPISGHRSVSWYQQTPGQGLQFLFEYFSETQRNKGNFPGRFSGRQFSNSRSEMNVSTLELGDSALYLCASSLEGGGGVGETQYFGPGTRLLVL.

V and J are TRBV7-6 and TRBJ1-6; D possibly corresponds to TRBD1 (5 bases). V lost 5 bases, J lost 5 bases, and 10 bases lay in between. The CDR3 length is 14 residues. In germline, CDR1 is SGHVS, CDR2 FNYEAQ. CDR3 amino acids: CASSQQENNSPLHF. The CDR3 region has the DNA TGTGCCAGCAGCCAACAGGAAAATAATTCACCCCTCCACTTT. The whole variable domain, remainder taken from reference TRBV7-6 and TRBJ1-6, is GAGVSQSPRYKVTKRGQDVALRCDPISGHVSLYWYRQALGQGPEFLTYFNYEAQQDKSGLPNDRFSAERPEGSISTLTIQRTEQRDSAMYRCASSQQENNSPLHFGNGTRLTVT.

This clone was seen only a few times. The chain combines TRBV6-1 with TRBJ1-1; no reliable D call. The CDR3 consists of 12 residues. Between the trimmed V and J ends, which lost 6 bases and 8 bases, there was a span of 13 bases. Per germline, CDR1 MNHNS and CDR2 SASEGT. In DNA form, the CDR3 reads TGTGCCAGCAGACTAGGCAGCAAGGAAGCTTTCTTT. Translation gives CASRLGSKEAFF.

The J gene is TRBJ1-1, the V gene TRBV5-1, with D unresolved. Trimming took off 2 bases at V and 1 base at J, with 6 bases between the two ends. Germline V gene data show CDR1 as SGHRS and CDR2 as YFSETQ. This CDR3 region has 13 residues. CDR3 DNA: TGCGCCAGCAGCTTTACAGCGAACACTGAAGCTTTCTTT. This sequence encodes CASSFTANTEAFF. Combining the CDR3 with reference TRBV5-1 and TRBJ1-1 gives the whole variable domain KAGVTQTPRYLIKTRGQQVTLSCSPISGHRSVSWYQQTPGQGLQFLFEYFSETQRNKGNFPGRFSGRQFSNSRSEMNVSTLELGDSALYLCASSFTANTEAFFGQGTRLTVV.

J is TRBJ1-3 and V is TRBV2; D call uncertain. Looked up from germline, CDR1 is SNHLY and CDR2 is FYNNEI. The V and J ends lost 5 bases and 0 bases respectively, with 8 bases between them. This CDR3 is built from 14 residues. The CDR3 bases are TGTGCCAGCAGTCGAGACTTCTCTGGAAACACCATATATTTT. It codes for CASSRDFSGNTIYF.

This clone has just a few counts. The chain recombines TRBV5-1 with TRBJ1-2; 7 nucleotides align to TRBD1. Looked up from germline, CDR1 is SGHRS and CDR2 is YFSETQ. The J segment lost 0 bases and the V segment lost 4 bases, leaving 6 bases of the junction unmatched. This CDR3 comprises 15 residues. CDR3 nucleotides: TGCGCCAGCAGCCTCGGGACAGAGCCTAACTATGGCTACACCTTC. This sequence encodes CASSLGTEPNYGYTF. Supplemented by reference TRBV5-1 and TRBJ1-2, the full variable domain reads KAGVTQTPRYLIKTRGQQVTLSCSPISGHRSVSWYQQTPGQGLQFLFEYFSETQRNKGNFPGRFSGRQFSNSRSEMNVSTLELGDSALYLCASSLGTEPNYGYTFGSGTRLTVV.

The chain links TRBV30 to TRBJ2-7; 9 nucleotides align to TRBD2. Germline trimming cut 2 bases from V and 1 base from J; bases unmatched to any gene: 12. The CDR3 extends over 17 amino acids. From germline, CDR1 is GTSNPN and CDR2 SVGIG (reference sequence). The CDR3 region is CAWSRGGSAGGSYEQYF. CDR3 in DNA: TGTGCCTGGAGTAGGGGTGGTTCAGCGGGGGGTTCCTACGAGCAGTACTTC.

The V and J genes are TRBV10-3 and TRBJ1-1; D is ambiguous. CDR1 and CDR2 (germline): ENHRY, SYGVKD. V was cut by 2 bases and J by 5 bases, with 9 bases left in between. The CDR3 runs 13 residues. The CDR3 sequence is CAISEKAETEAFF. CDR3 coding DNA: TGTGCCATCAGTGAGAAAGCGGAGACTGAAGCTTTCTTT.

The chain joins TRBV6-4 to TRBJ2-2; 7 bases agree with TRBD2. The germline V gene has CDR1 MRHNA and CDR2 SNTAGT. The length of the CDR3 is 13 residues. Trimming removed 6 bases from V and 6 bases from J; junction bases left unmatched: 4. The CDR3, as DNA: TGTGCCAGCAGGATTACTAGCGCCGGGGAGCTGTTTTTT. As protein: CASRITSAGELFF.

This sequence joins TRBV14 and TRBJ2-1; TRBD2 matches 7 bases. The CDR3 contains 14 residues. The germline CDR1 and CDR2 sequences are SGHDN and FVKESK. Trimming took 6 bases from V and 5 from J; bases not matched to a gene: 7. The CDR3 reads CASSPGTTHNEQFF. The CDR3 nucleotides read TGTGCCAGCAGTCCTGGGACTACCCACAATGAGCAGTTCTTC.

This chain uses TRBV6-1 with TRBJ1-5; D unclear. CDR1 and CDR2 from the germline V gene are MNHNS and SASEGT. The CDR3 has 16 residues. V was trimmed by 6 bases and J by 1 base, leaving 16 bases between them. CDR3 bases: TGTGCCAGCAGGGAAACGGGAGCGGTCAGCAATCAGCCCCAGCATTTT. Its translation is CASRETGAVSNQPQHF.

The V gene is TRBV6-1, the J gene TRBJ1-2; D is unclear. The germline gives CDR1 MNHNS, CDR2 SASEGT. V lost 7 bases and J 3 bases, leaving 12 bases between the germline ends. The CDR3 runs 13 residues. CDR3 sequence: CASNPGTHYGYTF. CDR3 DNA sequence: TGTGCCAGCAACCCAGGAACTCACTATGGCTACACCTTC.

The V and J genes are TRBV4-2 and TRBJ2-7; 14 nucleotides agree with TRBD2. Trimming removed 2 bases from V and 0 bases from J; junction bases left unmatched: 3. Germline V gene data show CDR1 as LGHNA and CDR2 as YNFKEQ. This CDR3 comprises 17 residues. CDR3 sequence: CASSQPGLAGASYEQYF. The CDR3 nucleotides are TGTGCCAGCAGCCAACCGGGACTAGCGGGGGCCTCCTACGAGCAGTACTTC.

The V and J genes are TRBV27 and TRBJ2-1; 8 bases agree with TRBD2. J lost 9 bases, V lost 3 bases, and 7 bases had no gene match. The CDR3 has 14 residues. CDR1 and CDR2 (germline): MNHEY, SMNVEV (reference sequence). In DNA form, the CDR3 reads TGTGCCAGCAGTTTGGGACTAGTGTTCGGTGAGCAGTTCTTC. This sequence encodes CASSLGLVFGEQFF.

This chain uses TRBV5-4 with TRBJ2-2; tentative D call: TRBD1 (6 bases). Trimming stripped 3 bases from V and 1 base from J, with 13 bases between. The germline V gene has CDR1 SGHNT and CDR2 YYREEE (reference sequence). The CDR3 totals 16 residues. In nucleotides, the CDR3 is TGTGCCAGCAGCTCGAGACAGGCCGTGAACACCGGGGAGCTGTTTTTT. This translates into CASSSRQAVNTGELFF.

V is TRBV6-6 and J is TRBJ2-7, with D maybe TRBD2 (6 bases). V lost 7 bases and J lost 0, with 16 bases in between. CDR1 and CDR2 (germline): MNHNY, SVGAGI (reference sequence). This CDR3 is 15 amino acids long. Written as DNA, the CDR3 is TGTGCCAGCACCGAGACCTTAGCGGTCTCCTACGAGCAGTACTTC. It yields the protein CASTETLAVSYEQYF.

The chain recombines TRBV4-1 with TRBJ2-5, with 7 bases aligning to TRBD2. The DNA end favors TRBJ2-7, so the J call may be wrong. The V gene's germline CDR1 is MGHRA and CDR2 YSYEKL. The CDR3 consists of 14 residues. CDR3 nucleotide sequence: TGCGCCAGCAGCCATCTCCCGGGGGGCTACGAGCAGTACTTC. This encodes CASSHLPGGYEQYF.

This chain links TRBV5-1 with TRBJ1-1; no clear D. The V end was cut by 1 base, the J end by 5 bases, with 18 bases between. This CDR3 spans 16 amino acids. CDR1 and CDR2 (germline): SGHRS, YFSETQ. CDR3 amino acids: CASSLRSRGRGTEAFF. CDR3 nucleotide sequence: TGCGCCAGCAGCTTGAGAAGTAGAGGGAGAGGGACTGAAGCTTTCTTT. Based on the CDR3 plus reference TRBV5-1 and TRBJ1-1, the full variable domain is KAGVTQTPRYLIKTRGQQVTLSCSPISGHRSVSWYQQTPGQGLQFLFEYFSETQRNKGNFPGRFSGRQFSNSRSEMNVSTLELGDSALYLCASSLRSRGRGTEAFFGQGTRLTVV.